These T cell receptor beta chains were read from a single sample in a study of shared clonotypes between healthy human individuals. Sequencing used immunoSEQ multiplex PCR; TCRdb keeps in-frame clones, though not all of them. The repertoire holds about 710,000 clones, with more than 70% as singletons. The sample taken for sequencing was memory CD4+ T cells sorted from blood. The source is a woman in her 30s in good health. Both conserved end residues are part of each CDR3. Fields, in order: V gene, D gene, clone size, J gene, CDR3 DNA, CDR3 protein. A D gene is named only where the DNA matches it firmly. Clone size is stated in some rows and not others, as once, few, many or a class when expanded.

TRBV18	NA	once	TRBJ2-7	TGTGCCAGCTCACCGGGACACTCTCCTTCCTACGAGCAGTACTTC	CASSPGHSPSYEQYF
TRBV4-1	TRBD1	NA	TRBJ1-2	TGCGCCAGCAGCCCGGGACAGGCGGACTATGGCTACACCTTC	CASSPGQADYGYTF
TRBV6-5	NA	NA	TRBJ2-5	TGTGCCAGCAGACAACCCGAGGGGTGGGGGGAGACCCAGTACTTC	CASRQPEGWGETQYF
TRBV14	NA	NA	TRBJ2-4	TGTGCCAGCAGCTACGACTGGGCGGGCATTCAGTACTTC	CASSYDWAGIQYF
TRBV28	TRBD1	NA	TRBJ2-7	TGTGCCAGCAGTGCCGGGACAGGGGTGGGCGAGCAGTACTTC	CASSAGTGVGEQYF
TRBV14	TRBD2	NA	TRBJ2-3	TGTGCCAGCAGCCAATTAGCGGGAGGACCAAATACGCAGTATTTT	CASSQLAGGPNTQYF
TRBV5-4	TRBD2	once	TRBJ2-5	TGTGCCAGCAGCTTGGGAGGGGTAGCGGGGCGCCAAGAGACCCAGTACTTC	CASSLGGVAGRQETQYF
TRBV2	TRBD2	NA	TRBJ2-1	TGTGCCAGCAGGGGGGGACTAGCCCCCAATGAGCAGTTCTTC	CASRGGLAPNEQFF
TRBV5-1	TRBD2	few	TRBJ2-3	TGCGCCAGCAGCTTGGAGGGGAGGGCGGACACAGATACGCAGTATTTT	CASSLEGRADTDTQYF
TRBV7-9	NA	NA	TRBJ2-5	TGTGCCAGCAGCTTAGGGACTGGGAGGGAGACCCAGTACTTC	CASSLGTGRETQYF
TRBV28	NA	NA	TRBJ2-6	TGTGCCAGCAGTTTAAGTCGCCGGAACTCTGGGGCCAACGTCCTGACTTTC	CASSLSRRNSGANVLTF
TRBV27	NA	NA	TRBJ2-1	TGTGCCAGCAGTTTAGGGCCCGACGGTTACAATGAGCAGTTCTTC	CASSLGPDGYNEQFF
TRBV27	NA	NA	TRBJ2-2	TGTGCCAGCAGTTTATATCCCCCCTCAGGGTTCGCCGGGGAGCTGTTTTTT	CASSLYPPSGFAGELFF
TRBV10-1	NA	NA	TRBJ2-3	TGCGCCAGCAGTAGGACACACACAGATACGCAGTATTTT	CASSRTHTDTQYF
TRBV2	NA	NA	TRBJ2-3	TGTGCCAGCAGTTATGGGGGGACTTTGGGGGATACGCAGTATTTT	CASSYGGTLGDTQYF
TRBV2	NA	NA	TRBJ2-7	TGTGCCAGCAGTGTTGAGGAACTCAGGATATACGAGCAGTACTTC	CASSVEELRIYEQYF
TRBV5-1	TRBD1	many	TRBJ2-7	TGCGCCAGCAGCACGAGGGGACAGGGGAAAAATTACGAGCAGTACTTC	CASSTRGQGKNYEQYF
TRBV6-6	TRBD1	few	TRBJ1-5	TGTGCCAGCAGTTACTCTAGCGGGACAGGTGCCGGGCATTTT	CASSYSSGTGAGHF
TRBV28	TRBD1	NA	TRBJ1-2	TGTGCCAGCAGTTTTTATGGCAGGGGGGACTATGGCTACACCTTC	CASSFYGRGDYGYTF
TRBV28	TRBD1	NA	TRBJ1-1	TGTGCCAGCAATAGGGGACAGGGACTAATGAACACTGAAGCTTTCTTT	CASNRGQGLMNTEAFF
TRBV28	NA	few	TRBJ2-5	TGTGCCAGCAGAGGAGCGGCCCTGGCCCAGTACTTC	CASRGAALAQYF
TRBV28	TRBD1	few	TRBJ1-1	TGTGCCAGCAGTTCCCCCGGACAGGGTGTCTTTGAAGCTTTCTTT	CASSSPGQGVFEAFF
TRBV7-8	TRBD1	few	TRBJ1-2	TGTGCCAGCAGCGCGTCACTAGGGACAGATAACTATGGCTACACCTTC	CASSASLGTDNYGYTF
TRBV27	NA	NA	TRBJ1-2	TGTGCCAGCAGTTTAAGACATCAAAGGGGGGGCTATGGCTACACCTTC	CASSLRHQRGGYGYTF
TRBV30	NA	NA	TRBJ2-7	TGTGCCTGCAGCTACCCGGGACGGCTTGGGGAGCAGTACTTC	CACSYPGRLGEQYF
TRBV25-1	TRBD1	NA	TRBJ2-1	TGTGCCAGCAGTGAATCGCGGGTCCAGCAGGGGGCTGGGAATGAGCAGTTCTTC	CASSESRVQQGAGNEQFF
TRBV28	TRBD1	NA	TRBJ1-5	TGTGCCAGCAGTTCCCCTCGGACAGGGCCTAATCAGCCCCAGCATTTT	CASSSPRTGPNQPQHF
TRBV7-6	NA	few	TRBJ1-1	TGTGCCAGCAGCTTAGGGTCCTCCCAGAACACTGAAGCTTTCTTT	CASSLGSSQNTEAFF
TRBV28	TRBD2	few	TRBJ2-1	TGTGCCAGCAGGACAGTCCCGGGGGGGCGCCTGGAGTTCTTC	CASRTVPGGRLEFF
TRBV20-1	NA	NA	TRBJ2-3	TGCAGTGTTCGACTCCCCCGTACGCAGTATTTT	CSVRLPRTQYF
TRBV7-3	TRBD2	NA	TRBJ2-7	TGTGCCAGCAGCTTAGGGACTAGCGGGATCTACGAGCAGTACTTC	CASSLGTSGIYEQYF
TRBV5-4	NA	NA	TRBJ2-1	TGTGCCAGCAGTTTCGGGGGAGATGAGCAGTTCTTC	CASSFGGDEQFF
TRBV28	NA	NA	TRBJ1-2	TGTGCCAGCAGTTCTCTGACCGGACCGGCCGGGGGCTACACCTTC	CASSSLTGPAGGYTF
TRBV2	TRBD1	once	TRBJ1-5	TGTGCCAGCAGTCGCCGGGACAGCTCCAATCAGCCCCAGCATTTT	CASSRRDSSNQPQHF
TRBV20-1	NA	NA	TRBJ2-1	TGCAGTGTGCTATACAATGAGCAGTTCTTC	CSVLYNEQFF